The 27 T cell receptor beta chains listed next were all sequenced from one sample in a study of blood T cell repertoires in COVID-19. Clones were sequenced by immunoSEQ multiplex PCR, and TCRdb holds only the in-frame ones, with some missing. The data show some 70,000 clones, 65% to 85% seen once. Material: peripheral blood. The source of these receptors is a man aged 55-75 years with COVID-19, enrolled during active disease.

The chain is built from TRBV27 and TRBJ2-3, with 7 bases identical to TRBD2. The junction had 10 bases not matched to a gene; V was cut back by 5 bases and J by 5 bases. CDR1 is MNHEY, CDR2 SMNVEV, per germline (reference sequence). There are 15 residues in the CDR3. The CDR3 DNA is TGTGCCAGCAGTCCCGGCGGGAGAGGTGTAGATACGCAGTATTTT. Amino acids: CASSPGGRGVDTQYF.

The V and J genes are TRBV5-4 and TRBJ2-1; 9 nucleotides agree with TRBD2. J was trimmed by 6 bases and V by 0 bases; bases with no gene match: 10. The CDR3 extends over 17 amino acids. CDR1 SGHNT and CDR2 YYREEE come from the germline V gene (reference sequence). The CDR3 DNA reads TGTGCCAGCAGCTTGGGTAGCGGGGGCCCGTTTAGCAATGAGCAGTTCTTC. Protein sequence: CASSLGSGGPFSNEQFF.

The chain is built from TRBV6-5 and TRBJ1-6; 11 bases map to TRBD1. The CDR3 is 13 amino acids. V shed 8 bases, J shed 12 bases, and the junction held 6 bases outside the gene matches. The V gene's germline CDR1 is MNHEY and CDR2 SVGAGI. CDR3 DNA sequence: TGTGCCAGCGGGACAGGGGGGTTCGAACCCCTCCACTTT. As protein: CASGTGGFEPLHF.

J is TRBJ2-5 and V is TRBV4-1; 8 bases match TRBD2. The V segment lost 4 bases and the J segment 1 base; nucleotides outside the gene matches: 5. Looked up from germline, CDR1 is MGHRA and CDR2 is YSYEKL. The CDR3 loop spans 15 amino acids. The CDR3 loop is CASSPVAGGQETQYF. Here the CDR3 DNA reads TGCGCCAGCAGCCCGGTGGCGGGGGGCCAAGAGACCCAGTACTTC.

The chain employs TRBV3-1 (or the pseudogene TRBV3-2) and TRBJ2-7; 8 nucleotides match TRBD1. Germline-derived CDR1 and CDR2 are LGHDT and YNNKEL (reference sequence). The CDR3 is made up of 14 amino acids. Trimming removed 4 bases from V and 3 bases from J; junction bases left unmatched: 5. The CDR3 DNA follows: TGTGCCAGCAGCCGCCTTGGACAGGGCTACGAGCAGTACTTC. Its translation is CASSRLGQGYEQYF.

This chain joins TRBV10-3 and TRBJ1-2; a weak D match, TRBD1 (6 bases). The germline V gene encodes CDR1 ENHRY and CDR2 SYGVKD. V lost 3 bases and J 3 bases, leaving 11 bases between the germline ends. The CDR3 sequence is 14 residues long. The CDR3 nucleotides are TGTGCCATCAGTGAAAGGGAGGGGGACTATGGCTACACCTTC. This translates into CAISEREGDYGYTF.

This rearrangement joins TRBV7-9 to TRBJ2-5, with 9 nucleotides matching TRBD1. The CDR3 spans 17 residues. J was trimmed by 1 base and V by 0 bases; bases with no gene match: 6. Looked up from germline, CDR1 is SEHNR and CDR2 is FQNEAQ (reference sequence). The CDR3 DNA reads TGTGCCAGCAGCTTAGCCGAAACAGGGGGCGGCCAAGAGACCCAGTACTTC. Translated, it gives CASSLAETGGGQETQYF.

This rearrangement joins TRBV12-5 to TRBJ2-2; unclear D gene. CDR1 is LGHNT, CDR2 FRNRAP, per germline. V shed 4 bases and J shed 10 bases, with 13 bases lying between them. The length of the CDR3 is 13 residues. CDR3 sequence: CASGSPGLSELFF. CDR3 nucleotide sequence: TGTGCTAGTGGTTCCCCGGGTCTCTCGGAGCTGTTTTTT.

The chain combines TRBV13 with TRBJ2-1, with D hard to call. The germline CDR1 and CDR2 sequences are PRHDT and FYEKMQ (reference sequence). The V and J ends lost 5 bases and 1 base respectively, with 9 bases between them. The CDR3 has 14 amino acids. The CDR3 DNA follows: TGTGCCAGCAGCGTGAGAGTTTCCTACAATGAGCAGTTCTTC. It specifies CASSVRVSYNEQFF.

V is TRBV29-1 and J is TRBJ1-4, with D possibly TRBD1 on 6 matching bases. V dropped 3 bases and J dropped 8 bases, with 19 bases sitting between them. The CDR3 loop spans 15 amino acids. Germline values: CDR1 SQVTM, CDR2 ANQGSEA. The CDR3 DNA sequence: TGCAGCGTTGATTGGGGTAGCAGGGGAAGCGAAAAACTGTTTTTT. Translated: CSVDWGSRGSEKLFF. The variable domain in full, completed from reference TRBV29-1 and TRBJ1-4, reads SAVISQKPSRDICQRGTSLTIQCQVDSQVTMMFWYRQQPGQSLTLIATANQGSEATYESGFVIDKFPISRPNLTFSTLTVSNMSPEDSSIYLCSVDWGSRGSEKLFFGSGTQLSVL.

The chain joins TRBV5-1 to TRBJ2-2; the match to TRBD1 covers 7 bases. CDR1 is SGHRS and CDR2 is YFSETQ in the germline V gene. Losses at the gene ends were 3 bases for V and 0 bases for J; bases not matched to a gene: 5. This CDR3 contains 16 residues. The CDR3 loop is CASSSPGQTNTGELFF. CDR3 nucleotides: TGCGCCAGCAGCTCCCCGGGACAGACGAACACCGGGGAGCTGTTTTTT.

This chain connects TRBV3-1 (or the pseudogene TRBV3-2) to TRBJ2-3, with D tentatively TRBD2 (5 bases). CDR3 length: 17 residues. V was shortened by 2 bases and J by 4 bases, with 19 bases between the two germline ends. The germline CDR1 and CDR2 sequences are LGHDT and YNNKEL (reference sequence). Here the CDR3 DNA reads TGTGCCAGCAGCCAAAAATTTTTTGGAGCGGCCCCAGATACGCAGTATTTT. The encoded protein is CASSQKFFGAAPDTQYF.

The chain employs TRBV27 and TRBJ2-3; D remains ambiguous. Germline CDR1 and CDR2: MNHEY and SMNVEV (reference sequence). Trimming left V 6 bases short and J 2 bases short, with 15 bases between. The CDR3 runs to 15 residues. The CDR3 here is CASRPRPIYTDTQYF. DNA of the CDR3: TGTGCCAGCAGACCTAGACCGATTTACACAGATACGCAGTATTTT.

This chain links TRBV27 with TRBJ2-1; 11 bases agree with TRBD2. Germline loops: CDR1 MNHEY, CDR2 SMNVEV (reference sequence). CDR3 length: 15 residues. J was trimmed by 6 bases and V by 9 bases; bases with no gene match: 10. As DNA, the CDR3 is TGTGCCAGTAGGAACCTAGCGGGAGGAGGCAATGAGCAGTTCTTC. Amino acid sequence: CASRNLAGGGNEQFF.

The rearrangement joins TRBV7-2 to TRBJ2-7, with TRBD2 matching over 9 bases. CDR3 size: 15 residues. Germline CDR1 and CDR2: SGHTA and FQGNSA. Trimming removed 0 bases from V and 5 bases from J; junction bases left unmatched: 5. The CDR3 coding sequence is TGTGCCAGCAGCTTAGCGGCGGGGGGGCTCGACGAGCAGTACTTC. It yields the protein CASSLAAGGLDEQYF. The variable domain in full, with the rest retrieved from reference TRBV7-2 and TRBJ2-7, is GAGVSQSPSNKVTEKGKDVELRCDPISGHTALYWYRQSLGQGLEFLIYFQGNSAPDKSGLPSDRFSAERTGGSVSTLTIQRTQQEDSAVYLCASSLAAGGLDEQYFGPGTRLTVT.

This chain links TRBV5-4 with TRBJ1-1; D is uncertain. Trimming shortened V by 4 bases and J by 5 bases, and 18 bases separated the two germline ends. The CDR3 spans 15 residues. Germline V lookup: CDR1 SGHNT, CDR2 YYREEE (reference sequence). DNA of the CDR3: TGTGCCAGCAGCATCCACCGGAGGGCCGGGACTGAAGCTTTCTTT. This codes for CASSIHRRAGTEAFF.

This clone was seen a handful of times. The chain uses TRBV5-6 and TRBJ1-4; TRBD1 matches 8 bases. Germline CDR1 SGHDT, CDR2 YYEEEE. With V trimmed by 2 bases and J by 6 bases, 3 bases remained unmatched. This CDR3 is built from 14 residues. The CDR3 is CASSFAGGDEKLFF. Here the CDR3 DNA reads TGTGCCAGCAGCTTTGCAGGGGGCGATGAAAAACTGTTTTTT.

This clone was counted once. The CDR3 DNA sequence: TGTGCCTGGACCCCGGGACAGGGGGTTGAAAAACTGTTTTTT. Translated, it gives CAWTPGQGVEKLFF. The chain employs TRBV30 and TRBJ1-4; 11 bases fit TRBD1. J was trimmed by 7 bases and V by 4 bases; bases with no gene match: 5. The CDR3 is made up of 14 amino acids. Germline CDR1 reads GTSNPN; CDR2 reads SVGIG (reference sequence).

The V call is TRBV5-1, the J call TRBJ2-1, with a tentative D call TRBD1 (5 bases). This CDR3 spans 14 amino acids. Trimming took 5 bases from V and 4 from J, leaving 13 bases between them. CDR1 SGHRS and CDR2 YFSETQ come from the germline V gene. CDR3 sequence (DNA): TGCGCCAGCAGTGAGAACAGGCGTTACAATGAGCAGTTCTTC. Translated: CASSENRRYNEQFF.

The CDR3: CASSYRVSNTEAFF. CDR3 bases: TGCGCCAGCAGCTACAGGGTCTCGAACACTGAAGCTTTCTTT. The chain uses TRBV4-1 and TRBJ1-1; tentatively, D is TRBD1 (6 bases). V was shortened by 5 bases and J by 1 base, with 11 bases between the two germline ends. CDR1 and CDR2 (germline): MGHRA, YSYEKL. This CDR3 spans 14 amino acids.

The chain carries TRBV25-1 and TRBJ2-3; 7 bases agree with TRBD2. The CDR3 runs 12 residues. Germline V gene lookup returns CDR1 MGHDK and CDR2 SYGVNS. J lost 1 base, V lost 8 bases, and 0 bases had no gene match. In nucleotides, the CDR3 is TGTGCCAGCGGGAGGGGCACAGATACGCAGTATTTT. This sequence encodes CASGRGTDTQYF.

The chain has TRBV5-4 and TRBJ2-1; D perhaps matches TRBD2 (6 bases). V lost 4 bases and J lost 6, with 17 bases in between. Germline V gene lookup returns CDR1 SGHNT and CDR2 YYREEE (reference sequence). The CDR3 sequence is 15 residues long. CDR3 sequence (DNA): TGTGCCAGCAGCCCGTTGGGGCGGGAAATCAATGAGCAGTTCTTC. Protein: CASSPLGREINEQFF.

The V call is TRBV24-1, the J call TRBJ2-1; 9 nucleotides agree with TRBD2. There are 15 residues in the CDR3. Germline CDR1 is KGHDR and CDR2 is SFDVKD. The trim removed 9 bases at V and 0 bases at J, leaving 5 bases unmatched. The CDR3 region has the DNA TGTGCCACCTCTGATAGCGGGAGCTCCTACAATGAGCAGTTCTTC. Translation gives CATSDSGSSYNEQFF.

This chain uses TRBV2 with TRBJ1-1; D not resolved. CDR3 length equals 13 residues. The V end lost 6 bases, the J end lost 6 bases, and 14 bases lay between the germline ends. CDR1 and CDR2 (germline): SNHLY, FYNNEI. This CDR3 reads CASRDSDGAEAFF. The DNA for the CDR3 is TGTGCCAGCAGGGACTCGGACGGCGCTGAAGCTTTCTTT.

The genes are TRBV2 and TRBJ1-2, with TRBD1 matching over 8 bases. Unmatched junction bases numbered 4, after V lost 6 bases and J lost 4 bases. This CDR3 is built from 13 residues. Germline CDR1 reads SNHLY; CDR2 reads FYNNEI. The CDR3 region has the DNA TGTGCCAGCAGCTGGGACAGGAGCTATGGCTACACCTTC. Encoded protein: CASSWDRSYGYTF.

The chain links TRBV28 to TRBJ2-7; 8 nucleotides align to TRBD1. The V gene's germline CDR1 is MDHEN and CDR2 SYDVKM. This CDR3 region has 13 residues. V lost 8 bases to trimming and J lost 7 bases; unmatched junction nucleotides: 10. The CDR3 sequence is CASWGQGAWEQYF. The DNA of the CDR3 is TGTGCCAGCTGGGGTCAGGGGGCTTGGGAGCAGTACTTC.

This chain links TRBV12-3 or TRBV12-4 with TRBJ2-7; a possible D gene is TRBD1 (6 bases). V was cut by 5 bases and J by 3 bases, with 8 bases left in between. The CDR3 sequence is 12 residues long. The DNA of the CDR3 is TGTGCCAGCAGTAAACAGGGCTACGAGCAGTACTTC. Translating it yields CASSKQGYEQYF.